This is a list of T cell receptor beta chains from one sample in a study of identifying expanded T cells in peripheral blood. Assay used: immunoSEQ multiplex PCR; TCRdb lists only in-frame clones, some missing. This sample has roughly 130,000 clones; 75% to 90% occur once, and the top ten carry more than 7%. Sequenced sample: blood. These receptors were obtained from a person between 18 and 69 years old in good health. The CDR3 runs from the conserved cysteine through the conserved F or W. The order of the fields is CDR3 length, J gene, clone size, V gene, D gene, CDR3 protein, CDR3 DNA. The D gene is left open where the match is weak. Clone size is given for some rows only: seen once, a few or many times, or a class if the clone is expanded.

length: 13
J: TRBJ1-1
size: -
V: TRBV18
D: TRBD1
CDR3: CASSPAGTGEAFF
DNA: TGTGCCAGCTCACCAGCCGGGACAGGTGAAGCTTTCTTT

length: 15
J: TRBJ1-2
size: -
V: TRBV18
D: -
CDR3: CASSPGRGGGYGYTF
DNA: TGTGCCAGCTCACCAGGTCGGGGAGGAGGGTATGGCTACACCTTC

length: 11
J: TRBJ2-1
size: -
V: TRBV2
D: -
CDR3: CASSGDGRGFF
DNA: TGTGCCAGCAGTGGAGACGGGCGTGGGTTCTTC

length: 16
J: TRBJ1-5
size: -
V: TRBV19
D: TRBD1
CDR3: CASRTLLGDSHQPQHF
DNA: TGTGCCAGTAGAACCCTTCTCGGGGACAGCCATCAGCCCCAGCATTTT

length: 17
J: TRBJ1-1
size: -
V: TRBV16
D: TRBD1
CDR3: CASSQSSRQGSNTEAFF
DNA: TGTGCCAGCAGCCAATCCTCCCGACAGGGATCGAACACTGAAGCTTTCTTT

length: 14
J: TRBJ2-7
size: -
V: TRBV28
D: -
CDR3: CASTTSGTSYEQYF
DNA: TGTGCCAGCACTACATCCGGGACATCCTACGAGCAGTACTTC

length: 16
J: TRBJ1-2
size: few
V: TRBV28
D: -
CDR3: CASTGQGVPGSYGYTF
DNA: TGTGCCAGCACTGGTCAGGGAGTCCCAGGTAGCTATGGCTACACCTTC

length: 13
J: TRBJ2-1
size: -
V: TRBV11-2
D: -
CDR3: CASSSVLYNEQFF
DNA: TGTGCCAGCAGCTCCGTCCTATACAATGAGCAGTTCTTC

length: 16
J: TRBJ2-7
size: -
V: TRBV11-2
D: TRBD2
CDR3: CASSFSSGGSSYEQYF
DNA: TGTGCCAGCAGCTTCTCTAGCGGGGGGAGCTCCTACGAGCAGTACTTC

length: 16
J: TRBJ1-3
size: -
V: TRBV4-3
D: -
CDR3: CASSHLLDKFGNTIYF
DNA: TGCGCCAGCAGCCACCTCCTCGACAAGTTCGGAAACACCATATATTTT